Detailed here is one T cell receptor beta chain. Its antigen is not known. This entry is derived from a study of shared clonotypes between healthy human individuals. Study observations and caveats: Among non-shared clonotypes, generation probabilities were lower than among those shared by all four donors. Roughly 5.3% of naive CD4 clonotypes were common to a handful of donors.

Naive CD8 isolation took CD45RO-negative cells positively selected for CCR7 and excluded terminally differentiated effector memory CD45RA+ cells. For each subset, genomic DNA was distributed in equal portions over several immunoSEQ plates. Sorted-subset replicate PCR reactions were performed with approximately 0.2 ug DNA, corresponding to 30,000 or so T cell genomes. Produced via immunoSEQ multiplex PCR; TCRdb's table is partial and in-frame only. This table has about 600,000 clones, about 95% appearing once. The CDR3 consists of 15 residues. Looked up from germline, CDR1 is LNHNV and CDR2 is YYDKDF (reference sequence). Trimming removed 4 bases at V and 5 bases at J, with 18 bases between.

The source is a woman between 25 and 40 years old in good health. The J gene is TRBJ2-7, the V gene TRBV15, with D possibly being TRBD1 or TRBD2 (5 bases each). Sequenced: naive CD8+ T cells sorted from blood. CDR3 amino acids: CATSMDKRGDHEQYF. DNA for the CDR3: TGTGCCACCAGCATGGATAAACGAGGGGACCACGAGCAGTACTTC. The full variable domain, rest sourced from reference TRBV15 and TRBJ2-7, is DAMVIQNPRYQVTQFGKPVTLSCSQTLNHNVMYWYQQKSSQAPKLLFHYYDKDFNNEADTPDNFQSRRPNTSFCFLDIRSPGLGDTAMYLCATSMDKRGDHEQYFGPGTRLTVT.